A single sample is the source of the 28 T cell receptor beta chains below, sequenced in a study of PD-1 blockade in classical Hodgkin lymphoma. Time point meaning: cycle 4 day 1 (C4D1), after 6 weeks of nivolumab. The patients all showed relapse after autologous stem cell transplantation, while their brentuximab vedotin exposure varied. The assay was immunoSEQ multiplex PCR, and TCRdb's table has in-frame clones only and misses some. The table has some 39,000 clones, around 80% seen once. The sample here was peripheral blood mononuclear cells (PBMCs), taken before the fourth cycle of nivolumab. These receptors were taken from a human donor with classical Hodgkin lymphoma.

This clone turned up a few times. The chain uses TRBV5-6 and TRBJ1-1, with D unclear. With 2 bases removed from V and 11 bases from J, the gap between germline ends came to 16 bases. This CDR3 is built from 13 residues. Germline V CDR1 and CDR2: SGHDT, YYEEEE. CDR3 region: CASSFQETGAAFF. The CDR3 bases are TGTGCCAGCAGCTTCCAGGAGACGGGAGCGGCTTTCTTT.

V gene TRBV5-1 combines with J gene TRBJ2-3; D is unresolved. V lost 5 bases and J 7 bases, leaving 11 bases between the germline ends. This CDR3 spans 12 amino acids. CDR1 is SGHRS, CDR2 YFSETQ, per germline. Here the CDR3 reads CASSAESYTQYF. In DNA form, the CDR3 reads TGCGCCAGCAGTGCCGAATCCTATACGCAGTATTTT.

This chain connects TRBV19 to TRBJ2-7, with TRBD1 identical over 7 bases. This CDR3 is 14 amino acids long. Looked up from germline, CDR1 is LNHDA and CDR2 is SQIVND (reference sequence). V shed 4 bases and J 2 bases; nucleotides not matched to a gene: 5. This CDR3 is CASSTTGTAYEQYF. CDR3 sequence (DNA): TGTGCCAGTAGTACTACCGGGACAGCCTACGAGCAGTACTTC.

J is TRBJ1-1 and V is TRBV10-3, with 7 positions matching TRBD1. Trimming cost V 10 bases and J 1 base; bases outside gene matches: 9. CDR1 is ENHRY and CDR2 is SYGVKD in the germline V gene. The CDR3 is made up of 14 amino acids. The DNA for the CDR3 is TGTGCCACAAAAAGGACAGGAGCGAACACTGAAGCTTTCTTT. It specifies CATKRTGANTEAFF.

The chain has TRBV14 and TRBJ2-7; no definite D call. From germline, CDR1 is SGHDN and CDR2 FVKESK. Trimming took 3 bases from V and 6 from J, leaving 6 bases between them. This CDR3 contains 11 residues. The CDR3: CASSQGIEQYF. In DNA, the CDR3 is TGTGCCAGCAGCCAGGGCATCGAGCAGTACTTC.

The rearrangement joins TRBV5-5 to TRBJ1-2, with a possible D match to TRBD1 (6 bases). This CDR3 contains 14 residues. Germline V gene sequence: CDR1 SGHKS, CDR2 YYEKEE (reference sequence). V dropped 4 bases and J dropped 3 bases, with 13 bases sitting between them. In nucleotides, the CDR3 is TGTGCCAGCAGCCGAAGACAGGACCACTATGGCTACACCTTC. Encoded protein: CASSRRQDHYGYTF.

This chain connects TRBV15 to TRBJ1-1; a possible D gene is TRBD1 (6 bases). Germline loops: CDR1 LNHNV, CDR2 YYDKDF (reference sequence). V shed 1 base and J shed 4 bases, with 10 bases lying between them. The CDR3 has 14 residues. Here the CDR3 reads CATSRVARGTEAFF. CDR3 nucleotides: TGTGCCACCAGCAGAGTGGCCAGGGGCACTGAAGCTTTCTTT.

The rearrangement links TRBV7-2 to TRBJ2-3; the match to TRBD2 covers 8 bases. V lost 0 bases, J lost 6 bases, and 8 bases stayed unmatched. CDR3 length: 16 residues. CDR1 and CDR2 (germline): SGHTA, FQGNSA. DNA for the CDR3: TGTGCCAGCAGCTTAGCGCTCCGGGGGGGCATCGATACGCAGTATTTT. Protein: CASSLALRGGIDTQYF.

CDR3 amino acids: CASSAGGSDSPLHF. The CDR3 DNA sequence: TGTGCCAGCAGTGCAGGAGGGAGTGATTCACCCCTCCACTTT. The chain uses TRBV6-4 and TRBJ1-6; D is ambiguous. The germline V and J ends were trimmed by 4 bases and 8 bases, with 12 bases remaining between them. The germline V gene has CDR1 MRHNA and CDR2 SNTAGT. The CDR3 extends over 14 amino acids.

This sequence joins TRBV20-1 and TRBJ1-2, with a possible D match to TRBD1 (6 bases). The CDR3 is 11 amino acids. The germline V and J ends were trimmed by 6 bases and 6 bases, with 11 bases remaining between them. Germline V gene lookup returns CDR1 DFQATT and CDR2 SNEGSKA (reference sequence). CDR3 in amino acids: CSARGYHGYTF. CDR3 nucleotides: TGCAGTGCCAGGGGCTATCATGGCTACACCTTC.

The genes are TRBV18 and TRBJ1-5; D ambiguous. V was shortened by 3 bases and J by 4 bases, with 13 bases between the two germline ends. This CDR3 region has 15 residues. The V gene's germline CDR1 is KGHSH and CDR2 LQKENI. CDR3 DNA: TGTGCCAGCTCACCCATCGTCCTTCGTAATCAGCCCCAGCATTTT. The encoded protein is CASSPIVLRNQPQHF.

This clone has a single count. This chain links TRBV4-3 with TRBJ1-1; no clear D. Germline assignment: CDR1 LGHNA and CDR2 YSLEER. CDR3 length: 15 amino acids. The germline V and J ends were trimmed by 3 bases and 4 bases, with 15 bases remaining between them. CDR3 in amino acids: CASSQVYHGSTEAFF. CDR3 sequence (DNA): TGCGCCAGCAGCCAGGTCTATCATGGAAGCACTGAAGCTTTCTTT.

The rearrangement joins TRBV6-4 to TRBJ2-1, with D perhaps matching TRBD1 or TRBD2 (6 bases each). V was trimmed by 3 bases and J by 7 bases, leaving 16 bases between them. Germline lookup yields CDR1 MRHNA and CDR2 SNTAGT. This CDR3 has 15 amino acids. Here the CDR3 DNA reads TGTGCCAGCAGTGAACTGGGGGGCGCAATGAATGAGCAGTTCTTC. It yields the protein CASSELGGAMNEQFF.

The chain links TRBV27 to TRBJ2-2; D is possibly TRBD1 or TRBD2 (6 bases each). Trimming shortened V by 5 bases and J by 9 bases, and 25 bases separated the two germline ends. The CDR3 is 17 residues long. Germline V gene data show CDR1 as MNHEY and CDR2 as SMNVEV (reference sequence). The CDR3 DNA reads as TGTGCCAGCAGTCGAGCCCAGGGGACGGGGGCCGATAGGGAGCTGTTTTTT. Amino acid sequence: CASSRAQGTGADRELFF.

The chain joins TRBV18 to TRBJ1-3; D gene ambiguous. V was cut by 3 bases and J by 4 bases, with 1 base left in between. This CDR3 region has 11 residues. Germline CDR1 KGHSH, CDR2 LQKENI. The chain's CDR3 is CASSPGNTIYF. The CDR3 nucleotides read TGTGCCAGCTCACCGGGAAACACCATATATTTT.

The chain is built from TRBV5-1 and TRBJ2-1; 7 positions agree with TRBD2. This CDR3 has 17 amino acids. The germline V gene has CDR1 SGHRS and CDR2 YFSETQ. Trimming took 4 bases from V and 7 from J; bases not matched to a gene: 17. The CDR3 spells CASSIPLFGGLRNEQFF. The CDR3 DNA is TGCGCCAGCAGCATTCCGCTTTTCGGGGGGTTGCGGAATGAGCAGTTCTTC. The full variable domain, in which reference TRBV5-1 and TRBJ2-1 provide the parts outside the CDR3, is KAGVTQTPRYLIKTRGQQVTLSCSPISGHRSVSWYQQTPGQGLQFLFEYFSETQRNKGNFPGRFSGRQFSNSRSEMNVSTLELGDSALYLCASSIPLFGGLRNEQFFGPGTRLTVL.

A few counts support this clone. V and J are TRBV29-1 and TRBJ2-7, with 8 bases aligning to TRBD1. This CDR3 is 15 amino acids long. Germline trimming cut 6 bases from V and 2 bases from J; bases unmatched to any gene: 12. The V gene's germline CDR1 is SQVTM and CDR2 ANQGSEA. This CDR3 reads CSVHKTDREPYEQYF. The CDR3, as DNA: TGCAGCGTCCACAAAACGGACAGGGAACCCTACGAGCAGTACTTC.

The chain uses TRBV5-6 and TRBJ2-1; 7 bases match TRBD1. Per the germline V gene, CDR1 is SGHDT and CDR2 is YYEEEE. V lost 3 bases and J lost 3; bases outside the gene matches: 3. The CDR3 loop spans 14 amino acids. CDR3: CASSSGTDYNEQFF. In DNA, the CDR3 is TGTGCCAGCAGCTCAGGGACAGACTACAATGAGCAGTTCTTC.

The V and J genes are TRBV11-3 and TRBJ1-1; D is ambiguous. The CDR3 loop spans 12 amino acids. Trimming shortened V by 6 bases and J by 7 bases, and 12 bases separated the two germline ends. Germline V gene sequence: CDR1 SGHNT, CDR2 YENEEA. The CDR3 loop is CASSPEFNEAFF. CDR3 coding DNA: TGTGCCAGCAGTCCGGAGTTTAATGAAGCTTTCTTT.

The chain joins TRBV6-5 to TRBJ1-1; D not resolved. V shed 0 bases and J shed 6 bases, with 8 bases lying between them. Germline V lookup: CDR1 MNHEY, CDR2 SVGAGI. There are 13 residues in the CDR3. The chain's CDR3 is CASSYSIRAEAFF. Here the CDR3 DNA reads TGTGCCAGCAGTTACTCGATTAGGGCTGAAGCTTTCTTT.

The gene calls are TRBV19 and TRBJ2-5; D is unclear. V lost 3 bases, J lost 5 bases, and 7 bases lay in between. CDR1 is LNHDA and CDR2 is SQIVND in the germline V gene (reference sequence). This CDR3 region has 12 residues. In DNA, the CDR3 is TGTGCCAGTAGTATGGGGTGGGAGACCCAGTACTTC. Translated: CASSMGWETQYF. Based on the CDR3 plus reference TRBV19 and TRBJ2-5, the full variable domain is DGGITQSPKYLFRKEGQNVTLSCEQNLNHDAMYWYRQDPGQGLRLIYYSQIVNDFQKGDIAEGYSVSREKKESFPLTVTSAQKNPTAFYLCASSMGWETQYFGPGTRLLVL.

The V and J genes are TRBV7-9 and TRBJ1-2; D remains ambiguous. This CDR3 is built from 12 residues. The V end was cut by 0 bases, the J end by 7 bases, with 6 bases between. CDR1 SEHNR and CDR2 FQNEAQ come from the germline V gene (reference sequence). CDR3 residues: CASSLAETGYTF. DNA of the CDR3: TGTGCCAGCAGCTTAGCGGAGACTGGCTACACCTTC.

The chain recombines TRBV11-1 with TRBJ2-7, with 9 bases lining up with TRBD2. The germline V gene encodes CDR1 SGHAT and CDR2 FQDESV (reference sequence). The CDR3 contains 16 residues. The V gene end was trimmed by 0 bases and the J gene end by 3 bases; junction bases not matched to a gene: 6. In DNA form, the CDR3 reads TGTGCCAGCAGCTTAGCGGGCAGCGGGGGGTACTACGAGCAGTACTTC. This translates into CASSLAGSGGYYEQYF.

This clone was counted a single time. This chain connects TRBV11-3 to TRBJ2-3; 8 bases are shared with TRBD2. Trimming cost V 0 bases and J 4 bases; bases outside gene matches: 9. The CDR3 consists of 17 residues. Per germline, CDR1 SGHNT and CDR2 YENEEA. This chain's CDR3 is CASSLDRWGLGSDTQYF. CDR3 DNA: TGTGCCAGCAGCTTAGACCGATGGGGACTAGGGTCAGATACGCAGTATTTT.

The V call is TRBV5-5, the J call TRBJ1-3, with D unresolved. CDR1 and CDR2 from the germline V gene are SGHKS and YYEKEE (reference sequence). V gave up 6 bases and J gave up 6 bases, with 25 bases separating them. The CDR3 has 17 residues. The CDR3 region is CASTPSGVRGRENTIYF. CDR3 DNA: TGTGCCAGCACCCCGTCGGGTGTGCGCGGGCGGGAAAACACCATATATTTT.

This sequence joins TRBV5-1 and TRBJ1-1; D not resolved. The germline gives CDR1 SGHRS, CDR2 YFSETQ. Deletions cut 2 bases from V and 0 bases from J, with 14 bases between. The CDR3 spans 16 residues. The CDR3 sequence is CASSFTLDGMNTEAFF. As DNA, the CDR3 is TGCGCCAGCAGCTTTACCTTGGACGGCATGAACACTGAAGCTTTCTTT.

This chain connects TRBV6-1 to TRBJ2-6; D is ambiguous. Trimming shortened V by 4 bases and J by 2 bases, and 6 bases separated the two germline ends. The length of the CDR3 is 14 residues. The germline V gene encodes CDR1 MNHNS and CDR2 SASEGT. CDR3 sequence: CASSGDAGANVLTF. CDR3 coding DNA: TGTGCCAGCAGTGGAGATGCTGGGGCCAACGTCCTGACTTTC.

The chain employs TRBV5-5 and TRBJ2-3; TRBD2 matches 8 bases. Germline V gives CDR1 SGHKS, CDR2 YYEKEE (reference sequence). The CDR3 totals 16 residues. Trimming took 4 bases from V and 0 from J; bases not matched to a gene: 7. CDR3 DNA sequence: TGTGCCAGCAGCCCGAGCGGGGGACGGAGCACAGATACGCAGTATTTT. Its translation: CASSPSGGRSTDTQYF. The full variable domain, completed using reference TRBV5-5 and TRBJ2-3, is DAGVTQSPTHLIKTRGQQVTLRCSPISGHKSVSWYQQVLGQGPQFIFQYYEKEERGRGNFPDRFSARQFPNYSSELNVNALLLGDSALYLCASSPSGGRSTDTQYFGPGTRLTVL.